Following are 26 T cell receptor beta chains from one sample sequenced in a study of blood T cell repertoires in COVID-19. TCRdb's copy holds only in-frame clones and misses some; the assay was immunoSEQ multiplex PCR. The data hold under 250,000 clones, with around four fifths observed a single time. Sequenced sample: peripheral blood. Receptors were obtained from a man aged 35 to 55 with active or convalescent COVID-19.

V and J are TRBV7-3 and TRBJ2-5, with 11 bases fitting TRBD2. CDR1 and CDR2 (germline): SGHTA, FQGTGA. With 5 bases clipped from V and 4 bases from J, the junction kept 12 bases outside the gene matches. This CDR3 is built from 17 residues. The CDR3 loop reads CASSAMTSGAARETQYF. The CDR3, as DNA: TGTGCCAGCAGCGCAATGACTAGCGGGGCGGCCCGAGAGACCCAGTACTTC. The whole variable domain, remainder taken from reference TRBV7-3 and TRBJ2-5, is GAGVSQTPSNKVTEKGKYVELRCDPISGHTALYWYRQSLGQGPEFLIYFQGTGAADDSGLPNDRFFAVRPEGSVSTLKIQRTERGDSAVYLCASSAMTSGAARETQYFGPGTRLLVL.

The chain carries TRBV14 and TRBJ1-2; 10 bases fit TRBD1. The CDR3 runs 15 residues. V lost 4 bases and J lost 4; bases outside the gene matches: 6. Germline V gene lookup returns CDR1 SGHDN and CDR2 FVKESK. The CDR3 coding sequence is TGTGCCAGCAGCCCCGGACAGGGGGGGGTCTATGGCTACACCTTC. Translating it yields CASSPGQGGVYGYTF.

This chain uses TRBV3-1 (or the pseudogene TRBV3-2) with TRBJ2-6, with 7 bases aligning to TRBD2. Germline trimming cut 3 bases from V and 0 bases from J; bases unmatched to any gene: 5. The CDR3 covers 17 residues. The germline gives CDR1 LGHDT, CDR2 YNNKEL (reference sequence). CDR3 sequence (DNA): TGTGCCAGCAGCCACCCCGGGACTAACTCTGGGGCCAACGTCCTGACTTTC. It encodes CASSHPGTNSGANVLTF.

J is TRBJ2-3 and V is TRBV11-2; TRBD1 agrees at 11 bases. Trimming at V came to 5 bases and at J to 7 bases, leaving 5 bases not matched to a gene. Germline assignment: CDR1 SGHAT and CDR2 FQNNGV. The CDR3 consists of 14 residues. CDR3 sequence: CASSPGQGGYTQYF. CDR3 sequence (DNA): TGTGCCAGCAGCCCGGGACAGGGGGGTTATACGCAGTATTTT.

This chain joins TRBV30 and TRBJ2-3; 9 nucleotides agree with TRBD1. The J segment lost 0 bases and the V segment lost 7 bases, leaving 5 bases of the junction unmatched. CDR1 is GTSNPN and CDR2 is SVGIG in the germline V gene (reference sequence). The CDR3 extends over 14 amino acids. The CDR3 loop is CAFTGGHSTDTQYF. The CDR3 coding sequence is TGTGCCTTTACAGGGGGCCATAGCACAGATACGCAGTATTTT.

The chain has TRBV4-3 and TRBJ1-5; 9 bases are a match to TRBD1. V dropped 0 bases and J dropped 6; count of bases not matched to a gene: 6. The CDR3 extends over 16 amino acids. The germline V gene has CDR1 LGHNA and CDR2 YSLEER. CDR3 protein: CASSQDGGQGSQPQHF. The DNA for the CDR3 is TGCGCCAGCAGCCAAGATGGGGGACAGGGAAGTCAGCCCCAGCATTTT.

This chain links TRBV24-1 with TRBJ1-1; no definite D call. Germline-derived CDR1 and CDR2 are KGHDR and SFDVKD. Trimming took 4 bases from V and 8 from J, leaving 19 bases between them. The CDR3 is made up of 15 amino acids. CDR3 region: CATSDPRDAAEEAFF. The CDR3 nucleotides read TGTGCCACCAGTGACCCCCGGGATGCCGCGGAAGAAGCTTTCTTT.

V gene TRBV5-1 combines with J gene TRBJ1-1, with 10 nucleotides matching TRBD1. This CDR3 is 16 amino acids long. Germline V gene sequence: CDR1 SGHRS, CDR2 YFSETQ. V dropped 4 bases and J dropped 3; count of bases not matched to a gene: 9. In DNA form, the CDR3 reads TGCGCCAGCAGCCCAGTAGGGACAGGGGAGGACACTGAAGCTTTCTTT. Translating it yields CASSPVGTGEDTEAFF.

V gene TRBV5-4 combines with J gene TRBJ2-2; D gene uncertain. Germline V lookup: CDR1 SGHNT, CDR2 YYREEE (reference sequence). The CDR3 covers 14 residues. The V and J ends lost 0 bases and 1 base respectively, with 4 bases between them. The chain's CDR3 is CASSLDGNTGELFF. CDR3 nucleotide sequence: TGTGCCAGCAGCTTGGACGGGAACACCGGGGAGCTGTTTTTT.

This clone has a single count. CDR3 nucleotides: TGTGCCAGCAGCCTAACTAAGGCCCCCCGACAGGGAGAGACCCAGTACTTC. This encodes CASSLTKAPRQGETQYF. V gene TRBV21-1 combines with J gene TRBJ2-5; the table's D call, TRBD1, was not checked against the DNA. TRBV21-1 is a documented pseudogene. This CDR3 is built from 17 residues.

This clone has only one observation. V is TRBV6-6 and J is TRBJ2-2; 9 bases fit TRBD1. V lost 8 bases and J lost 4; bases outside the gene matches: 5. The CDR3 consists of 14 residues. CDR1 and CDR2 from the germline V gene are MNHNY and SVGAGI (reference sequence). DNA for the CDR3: TGTGCCAGCGGAGACAGGGGGGTCACCGGGGAGCTGTTTTTT. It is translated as CASGDRGVTGELFF.

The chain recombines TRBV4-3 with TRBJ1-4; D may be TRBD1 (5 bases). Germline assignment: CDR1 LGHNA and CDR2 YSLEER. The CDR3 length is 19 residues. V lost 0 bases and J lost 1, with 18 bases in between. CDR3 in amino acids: CASSQDRGGPGGTNEKLFF. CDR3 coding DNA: TGCGCCAGCAGCCAAGATCGGGGAGGGCCGGGGGGAACTAATGAAAAACTGTTTTTT.

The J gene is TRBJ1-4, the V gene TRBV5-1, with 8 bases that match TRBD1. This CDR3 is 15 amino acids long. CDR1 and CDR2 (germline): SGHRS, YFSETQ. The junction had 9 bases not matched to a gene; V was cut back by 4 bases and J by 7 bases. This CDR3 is CASSMTGELGEKLFF. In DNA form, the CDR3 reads TGCGCCAGCAGCATGACAGGGGAGTTGGGTGAAAAACTGTTTTTT.

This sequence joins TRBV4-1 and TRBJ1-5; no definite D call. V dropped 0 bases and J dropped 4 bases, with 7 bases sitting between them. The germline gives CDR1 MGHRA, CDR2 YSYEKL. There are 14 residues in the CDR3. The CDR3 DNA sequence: TGCGCCAGCAGCCAAGAGAACAGAAATCAGCCCCAGCATTTT. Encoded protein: CASSQENRNQPQHF.

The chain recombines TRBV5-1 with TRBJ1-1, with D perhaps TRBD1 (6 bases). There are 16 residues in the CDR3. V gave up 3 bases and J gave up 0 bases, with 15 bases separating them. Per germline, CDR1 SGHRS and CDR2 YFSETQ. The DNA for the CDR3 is TGCGCCAGCAGCTATTTGACGGGACAAATGAACACTGAAGCTTTCTTT. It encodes CASSYLTGQMNTEAFF. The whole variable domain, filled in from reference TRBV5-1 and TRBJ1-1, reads KAGVTQTPRYLIKTRGQQVTLSCSPISGHRSVSWYQQTPGQGLQFLFEYFSETQRNKGNFPGRFSGRQFSNSRSEMNVSTLELGDSALYLCASSYLTGQMNTEAFFGQGTRLTVV.

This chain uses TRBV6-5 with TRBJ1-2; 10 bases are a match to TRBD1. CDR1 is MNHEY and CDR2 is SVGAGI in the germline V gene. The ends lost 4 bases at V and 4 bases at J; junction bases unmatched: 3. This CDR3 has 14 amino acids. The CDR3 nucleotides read TGTGCCAGCAGTTCCGGGACAGGGGCCTATGGCTACACCTTC. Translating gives CASSSGTGAYGYTF.

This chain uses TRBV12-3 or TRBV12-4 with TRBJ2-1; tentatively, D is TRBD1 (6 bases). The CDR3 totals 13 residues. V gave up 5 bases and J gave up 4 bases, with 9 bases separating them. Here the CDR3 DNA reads TGTGCCAGCAGTCGGGGACAATACAATGAGCAGTTCTTC. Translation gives CASSRGQYNEQFF.

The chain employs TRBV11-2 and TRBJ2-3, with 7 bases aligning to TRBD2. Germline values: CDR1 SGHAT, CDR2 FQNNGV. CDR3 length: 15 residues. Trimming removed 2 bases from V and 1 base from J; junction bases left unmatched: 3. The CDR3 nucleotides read TGTGCCAGCAGCTTAAGCGCGGGAGGCACAGATACGCAGTATTTT. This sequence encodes CASSLSAGGTDTQYF.

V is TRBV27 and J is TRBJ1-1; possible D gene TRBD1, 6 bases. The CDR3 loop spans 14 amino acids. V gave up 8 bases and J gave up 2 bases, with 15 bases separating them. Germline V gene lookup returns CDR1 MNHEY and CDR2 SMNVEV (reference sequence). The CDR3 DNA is TGTGCCAGCTGGGGGGGCAGGGGAAACACTGAAGCTTTCTTT. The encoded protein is CASWGGRGNTEAFF.

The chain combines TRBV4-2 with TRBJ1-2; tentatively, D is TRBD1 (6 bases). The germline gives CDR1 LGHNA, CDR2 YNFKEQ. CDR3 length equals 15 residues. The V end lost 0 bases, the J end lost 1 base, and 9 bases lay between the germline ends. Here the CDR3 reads CASSQEVGGNYGYTF. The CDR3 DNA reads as TGTGCCAGCAGCCAAGAAGTAGGGGGTAACTATGGCTACACCTTC.

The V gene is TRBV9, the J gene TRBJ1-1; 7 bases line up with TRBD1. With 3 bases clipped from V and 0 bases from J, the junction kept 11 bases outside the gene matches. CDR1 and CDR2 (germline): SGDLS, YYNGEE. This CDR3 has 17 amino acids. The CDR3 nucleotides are TGTGCCAGCAGCGACTCTCCGCCGGGACAGATGAACACTGAAGCTTTCTTT. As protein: CASSDSPPGQMNTEAFF. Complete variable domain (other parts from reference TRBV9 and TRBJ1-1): DSGVTQTPKHLITATGQRVTLRCSPRSGDLSVYWYQQSLDQGLQFLIQYYNGEERAKGNILERFSAQQFPDLHSELNLSSLELGDSALYFCASSDSPPGQMNTEAFFGQGTRLTVV.

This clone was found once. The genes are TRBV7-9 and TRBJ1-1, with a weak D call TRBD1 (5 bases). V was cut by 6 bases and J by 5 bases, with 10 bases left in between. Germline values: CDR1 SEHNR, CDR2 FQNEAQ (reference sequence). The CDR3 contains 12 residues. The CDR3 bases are TGTGCCAGCAGGACAGTGGGGACTGAAGCTTTCTTT. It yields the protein CASRTVGTEAFF.

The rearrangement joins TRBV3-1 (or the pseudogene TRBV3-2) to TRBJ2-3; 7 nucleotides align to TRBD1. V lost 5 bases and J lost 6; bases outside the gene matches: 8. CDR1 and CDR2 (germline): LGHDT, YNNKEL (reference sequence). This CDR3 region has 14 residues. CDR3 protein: CASSGRQGGDTQYF. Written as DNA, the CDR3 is TGTGCCAGCAGCGGACGACAGGGCGGGGATACGCAGTATTTT.

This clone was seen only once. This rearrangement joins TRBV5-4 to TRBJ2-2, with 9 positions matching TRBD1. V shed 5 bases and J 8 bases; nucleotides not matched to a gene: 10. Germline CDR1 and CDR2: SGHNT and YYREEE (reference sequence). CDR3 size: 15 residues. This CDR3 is CASRGQGSVSGELFF. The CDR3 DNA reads TGTGCCAGCAGAGGACAGGGGAGTGTATCGGGGGAGCTGTTTTTT. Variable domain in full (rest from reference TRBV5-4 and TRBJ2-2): ETGVTQSPTHLIKTRGQQVTLRCSSQSGHNTVSWYQQALGQGPQFIFQYYREEENGRGNFPPRFSGLQFPNYSSELNVNALELDDSALYLCASRGQGSVSGELFFGEGSRLTVL.

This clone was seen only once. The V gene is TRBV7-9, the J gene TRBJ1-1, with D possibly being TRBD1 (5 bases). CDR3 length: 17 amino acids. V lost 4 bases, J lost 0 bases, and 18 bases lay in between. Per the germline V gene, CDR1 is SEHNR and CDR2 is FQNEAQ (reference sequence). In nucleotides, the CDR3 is TGTGCCAGCAGCTCCCTCAATCTGGACATCATGAACACTGAAGCTTTCTTT. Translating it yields CASSSLNLDIMNTEAFF.

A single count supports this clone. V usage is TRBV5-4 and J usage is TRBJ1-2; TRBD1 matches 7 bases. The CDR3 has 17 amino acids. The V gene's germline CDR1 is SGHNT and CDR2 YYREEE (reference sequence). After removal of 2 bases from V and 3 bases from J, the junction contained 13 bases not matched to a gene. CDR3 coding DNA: TGTGCCAGCAGCTTTCCCCGGACAGGATCCTTTTACTATGGCTACACCTTC. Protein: CASSFPRTGSFYYGYTF.